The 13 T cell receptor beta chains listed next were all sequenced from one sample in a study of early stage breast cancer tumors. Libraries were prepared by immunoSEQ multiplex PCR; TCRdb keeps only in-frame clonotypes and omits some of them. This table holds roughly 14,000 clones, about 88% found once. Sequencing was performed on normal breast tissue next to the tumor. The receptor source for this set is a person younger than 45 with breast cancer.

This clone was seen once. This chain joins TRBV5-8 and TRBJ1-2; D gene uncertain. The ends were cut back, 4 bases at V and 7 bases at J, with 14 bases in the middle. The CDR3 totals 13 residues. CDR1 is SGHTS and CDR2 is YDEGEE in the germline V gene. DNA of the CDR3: TGTGCCAGCAGCCGCGGGGTGGTCGGTGGCTACACCTTC. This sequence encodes CASSRGVVGGYTF.

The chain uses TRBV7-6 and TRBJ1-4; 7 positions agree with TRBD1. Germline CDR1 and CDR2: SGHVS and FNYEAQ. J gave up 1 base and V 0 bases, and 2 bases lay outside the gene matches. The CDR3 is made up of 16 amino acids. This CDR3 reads CASSLAQGGTNEKLFF. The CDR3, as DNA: TGTGCCAGCAGCTTAGCGCAGGGGGGAACTAATGAAAAACTGTTTTTT.

CDR3 protein: CASSSTTSGGYNEQFF. DNA for the CDR3: TGTGCCAGCAGCTCGACGACTAGCGGGGGATACAATGAGCAGTTCTTC. The genes are TRBV5-6 and TRBJ2-1, with 12 nucleotides matching TRBD2. CDR3 size: 16 residues. The J segment lost 4 bases and the V segment lost 3 bases, leaving 5 bases of the junction unmatched. The germline V gene encodes CDR1 SGHDT and CDR2 YYEEEE.

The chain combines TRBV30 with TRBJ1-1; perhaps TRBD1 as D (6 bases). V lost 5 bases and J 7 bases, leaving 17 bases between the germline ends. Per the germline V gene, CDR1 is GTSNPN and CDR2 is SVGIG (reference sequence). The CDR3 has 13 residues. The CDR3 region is CAWAGQYEGEAFF. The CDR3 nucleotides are TGTGCCTGGGCAGGACAGTACGAAGGTGAAGCTTTCTTT.

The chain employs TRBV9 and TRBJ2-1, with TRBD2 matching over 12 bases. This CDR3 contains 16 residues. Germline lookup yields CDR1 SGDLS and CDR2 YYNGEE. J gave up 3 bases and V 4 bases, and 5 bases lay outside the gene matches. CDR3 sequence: CASSPRLAGDYNEQFF. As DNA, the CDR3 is TGTGCCAGCAGCCCCAGACTAGCGGGAGACTACAATGAGCAGTTCTTC.

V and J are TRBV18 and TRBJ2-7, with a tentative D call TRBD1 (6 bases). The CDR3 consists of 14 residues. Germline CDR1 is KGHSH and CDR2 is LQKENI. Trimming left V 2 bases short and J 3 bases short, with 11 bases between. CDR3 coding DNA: TGTGCCAGCTCACCAAACAGGGATTACTACGAGCAGTACTTC. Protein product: CASSPNRDYYEQYF.

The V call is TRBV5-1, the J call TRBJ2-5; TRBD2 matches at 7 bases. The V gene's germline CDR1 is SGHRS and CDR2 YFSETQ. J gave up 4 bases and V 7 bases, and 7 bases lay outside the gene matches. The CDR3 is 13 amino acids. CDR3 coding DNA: TGCGCCAGCGAACGGGGGGAGGGAGAGACCCAGTACTTC. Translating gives CASERGEGETQYF. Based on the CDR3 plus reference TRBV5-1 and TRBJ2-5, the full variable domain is KAGVTQTPRYLIKTRGQQVTLSCSPISGHRSVSWYQQTPGQGLQFLFEYFSETQRNKGNFPGRFSGRQFSNSRSEMNVSTLELGDSALYLCASERGEGETQYFGPGTRLLVL.

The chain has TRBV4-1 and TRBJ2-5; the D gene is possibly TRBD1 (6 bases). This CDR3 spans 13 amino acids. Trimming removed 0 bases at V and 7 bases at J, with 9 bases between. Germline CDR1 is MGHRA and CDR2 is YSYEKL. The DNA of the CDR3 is TGCGCCAGCAGCCAAGAAGGGGGAACGACCCAGTACTTC. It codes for CASSQEGGTTQYF.

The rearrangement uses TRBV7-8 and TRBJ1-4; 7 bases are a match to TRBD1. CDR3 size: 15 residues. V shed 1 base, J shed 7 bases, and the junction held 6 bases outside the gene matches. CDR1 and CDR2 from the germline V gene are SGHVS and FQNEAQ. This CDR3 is CASSLVAGGGEKLFF. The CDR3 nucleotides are TGTGCCAGCAGCTTAGTCGCAGGGGGTGGTGAAAAACTGTTTTTT.

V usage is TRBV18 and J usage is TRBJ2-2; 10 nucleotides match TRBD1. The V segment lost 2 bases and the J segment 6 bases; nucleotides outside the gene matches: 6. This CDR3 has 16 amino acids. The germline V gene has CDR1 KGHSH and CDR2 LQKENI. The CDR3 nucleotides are TGTGCCAGCTCACCAATCTCGGGACAGGGGTCCGGGGAGCTGTTTTTT. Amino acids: CASSPISGQGSGELFF.

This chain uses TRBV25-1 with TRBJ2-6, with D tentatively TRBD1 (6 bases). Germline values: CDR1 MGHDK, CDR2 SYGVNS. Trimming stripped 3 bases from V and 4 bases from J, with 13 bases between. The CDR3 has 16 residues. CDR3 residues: CASSDSPGAGANVLTF. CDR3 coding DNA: TGTGCCAGCAGTGACTCCCCAGGGGCCGGGGCCAACGTCCTGACTTTC.

CDR3 residues: CASNPGTSESGELFF. The DNA for the CDR3 is TGTGCCAGCAATCCCGGGACTAGCGAATCCGGGGAGCTGTTTTTT. This chain connects TRBV7-6 to TRBJ2-2; 10 positions match TRBD2. The CDR3 loop spans 15 amino acids. V lost 7 bases to trimming and J lost 6 bases; unmatched junction nucleotides: 8. CDR1 and CDR2 from the germline V gene are SGHVS and FNYEAQ. The full variable domain, completed using reference TRBV7-6 and TRBJ2-2, is GAGVSQSPRYKVTKRGQDVALRCDPISGHVSLYWYRQALGQGPEFLTYFNYEAQQDKSGLPNDRFSAERPEGSISTLTIQRTEQRDSAMYRCASNPGTSESGELFFGEGSRLTVL.

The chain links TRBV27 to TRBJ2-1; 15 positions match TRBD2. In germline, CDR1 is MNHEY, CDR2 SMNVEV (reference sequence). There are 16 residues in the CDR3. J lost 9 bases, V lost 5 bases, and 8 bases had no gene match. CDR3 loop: CASSPPGTSGRFEQFF. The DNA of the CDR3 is TGTGCCAGCAGTCCCCCCGGGACTAGCGGGAGGTTTGAGCAGTTCTTC.